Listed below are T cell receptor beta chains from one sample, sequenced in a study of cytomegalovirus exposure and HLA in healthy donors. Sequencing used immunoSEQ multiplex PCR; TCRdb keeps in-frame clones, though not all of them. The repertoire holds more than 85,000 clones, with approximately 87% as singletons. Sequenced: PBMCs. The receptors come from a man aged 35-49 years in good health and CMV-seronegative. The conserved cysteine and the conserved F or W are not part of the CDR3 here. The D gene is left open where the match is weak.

ASSELGGAGELF | TRBJ2-2 | NA | TRBV25-1
ASSLAPDRRSWGQEKLF | TRBJ1-4 | TRBD1 | TRBV5-4
ASSLSDISYNEQF | TRBJ2-1 | NA | TRBV11-2
AWSTGQDYGYT | TRBJ1-2 | TRBD1 | TRBV30
ASSGTGGSEKLF | TRBJ1-4 | TRBD1 | TRBV19
ASTYSSVPLH | TRBJ1-6 | NA | TRBV2
ATSRVVLAGANIQY | TRBJ2-4 | TRBD2 | TRBV15
ASSSTGGAYNEQF | TRBJ2-1 | TRBD2 | TRBV6-6
ASSLDGQRATDTQY | TRBJ2-3 | NA | TRBV7-2
ASSWTVNTGELF | TRBJ2-2 | NA | TRBV7-9
ASRSTGAGEKLF | TRBJ1-4 | TRBD1 | TRBV5-4
SVEIRTASYEQY | TRBJ2-7 | NA | TRBV29-1
ASSGLAGGMDTQY | TRBJ2-3 | TRBD2 | TRBV2
AISGGFEQY | NA | NA | TRBV10-3
ASRSGQGAQGYT | TRBJ1-2 | TRBD1 | TRBV7-2
ASSIRGGHSSYNEQF | TRBJ2-1 | NA | TRBV19
AISESTVQDTEAF | TRBJ1-1 | NA | TRBV10-3
ASSPAGGESRVEQF | TRBJ2-1 | NA | TRBV7-3
AIRGDHSDNEQF | TRBJ2-1 | NA | TRBV10-3
ASSLEGQVQETQY | TRBJ2-5 | TRBD1 | TRBV5-1
ASSLRGGIGTEAF | TRBJ1-1 | NA | TRBV5-8
ASESSGGAYNEQF | TRBJ2-1 | TRBD2 | TRBV19
ASSYRGGAGETQY | TRBJ2-5 | TRBD2 | TRBV13
ASSTRLAGVGAKNIQY | TRBJ2-4 | TRBD2 | TRBV10-1
ASSEPVNYGYT | TRBJ1-2 | NA | TRBV10-2
ASSTGQGGSEKLF | TRBJ1-4 | TRBD1 | TRBV5-1
ASSEVAGVYNSPLH | TRBJ1-6 | NA | TRBV6-1
ASSHQRGGTDTQY | TRBJ2-3 | TRBD2 | TRBV4-2
ASSLTGGAGANVLT | TRBJ2-6 | TRBD2 | TRBV7-3